This T cell receptor beta chain was sequenced during a study of blood T cells in healthy people across ages. Study results and limitations: Without sorted subsets, naive and antigen-experienced compartments could not be conclusively compared. Naive T cell percentage by flow cytometry tracked strongly with beta diversity.

PBMCs numbering at least 7 million were isolated per sample. This clonotype was seen a few times. Its antigen is undetermined. The CDR3 has 16 residues. Germline loops: CDR1 LGHNA, CDR2 YSLEER. Trimming left V 0 bases short and J 2 bases short, with 14 bases between. It was with a sample-barcoded 5' primer and a J-beta primer mix that a second PCR of roughly 7 to 12 cycles was run. TCRdb reprocessed the 5' RACE reads with MiXCR, giving one entry per CDR3 protein. The data show 1.5 million to 2 million distinct CDR3 sequences, about 50% seen once. This clonotype originated in a middle-aged woman in good health. Sequences were obtained from blood. The chain links TRBV4-3 to TRBJ2-7; a possible D gene is TRBD1 (5 bases). The CDR3 is CASSQDFRGSTYEQYF. Here the CDR3 DNA reads TGCGCCAGCAGCCAAGATTTTAGGGGATCAACCTACGAGCAGTACTTC.